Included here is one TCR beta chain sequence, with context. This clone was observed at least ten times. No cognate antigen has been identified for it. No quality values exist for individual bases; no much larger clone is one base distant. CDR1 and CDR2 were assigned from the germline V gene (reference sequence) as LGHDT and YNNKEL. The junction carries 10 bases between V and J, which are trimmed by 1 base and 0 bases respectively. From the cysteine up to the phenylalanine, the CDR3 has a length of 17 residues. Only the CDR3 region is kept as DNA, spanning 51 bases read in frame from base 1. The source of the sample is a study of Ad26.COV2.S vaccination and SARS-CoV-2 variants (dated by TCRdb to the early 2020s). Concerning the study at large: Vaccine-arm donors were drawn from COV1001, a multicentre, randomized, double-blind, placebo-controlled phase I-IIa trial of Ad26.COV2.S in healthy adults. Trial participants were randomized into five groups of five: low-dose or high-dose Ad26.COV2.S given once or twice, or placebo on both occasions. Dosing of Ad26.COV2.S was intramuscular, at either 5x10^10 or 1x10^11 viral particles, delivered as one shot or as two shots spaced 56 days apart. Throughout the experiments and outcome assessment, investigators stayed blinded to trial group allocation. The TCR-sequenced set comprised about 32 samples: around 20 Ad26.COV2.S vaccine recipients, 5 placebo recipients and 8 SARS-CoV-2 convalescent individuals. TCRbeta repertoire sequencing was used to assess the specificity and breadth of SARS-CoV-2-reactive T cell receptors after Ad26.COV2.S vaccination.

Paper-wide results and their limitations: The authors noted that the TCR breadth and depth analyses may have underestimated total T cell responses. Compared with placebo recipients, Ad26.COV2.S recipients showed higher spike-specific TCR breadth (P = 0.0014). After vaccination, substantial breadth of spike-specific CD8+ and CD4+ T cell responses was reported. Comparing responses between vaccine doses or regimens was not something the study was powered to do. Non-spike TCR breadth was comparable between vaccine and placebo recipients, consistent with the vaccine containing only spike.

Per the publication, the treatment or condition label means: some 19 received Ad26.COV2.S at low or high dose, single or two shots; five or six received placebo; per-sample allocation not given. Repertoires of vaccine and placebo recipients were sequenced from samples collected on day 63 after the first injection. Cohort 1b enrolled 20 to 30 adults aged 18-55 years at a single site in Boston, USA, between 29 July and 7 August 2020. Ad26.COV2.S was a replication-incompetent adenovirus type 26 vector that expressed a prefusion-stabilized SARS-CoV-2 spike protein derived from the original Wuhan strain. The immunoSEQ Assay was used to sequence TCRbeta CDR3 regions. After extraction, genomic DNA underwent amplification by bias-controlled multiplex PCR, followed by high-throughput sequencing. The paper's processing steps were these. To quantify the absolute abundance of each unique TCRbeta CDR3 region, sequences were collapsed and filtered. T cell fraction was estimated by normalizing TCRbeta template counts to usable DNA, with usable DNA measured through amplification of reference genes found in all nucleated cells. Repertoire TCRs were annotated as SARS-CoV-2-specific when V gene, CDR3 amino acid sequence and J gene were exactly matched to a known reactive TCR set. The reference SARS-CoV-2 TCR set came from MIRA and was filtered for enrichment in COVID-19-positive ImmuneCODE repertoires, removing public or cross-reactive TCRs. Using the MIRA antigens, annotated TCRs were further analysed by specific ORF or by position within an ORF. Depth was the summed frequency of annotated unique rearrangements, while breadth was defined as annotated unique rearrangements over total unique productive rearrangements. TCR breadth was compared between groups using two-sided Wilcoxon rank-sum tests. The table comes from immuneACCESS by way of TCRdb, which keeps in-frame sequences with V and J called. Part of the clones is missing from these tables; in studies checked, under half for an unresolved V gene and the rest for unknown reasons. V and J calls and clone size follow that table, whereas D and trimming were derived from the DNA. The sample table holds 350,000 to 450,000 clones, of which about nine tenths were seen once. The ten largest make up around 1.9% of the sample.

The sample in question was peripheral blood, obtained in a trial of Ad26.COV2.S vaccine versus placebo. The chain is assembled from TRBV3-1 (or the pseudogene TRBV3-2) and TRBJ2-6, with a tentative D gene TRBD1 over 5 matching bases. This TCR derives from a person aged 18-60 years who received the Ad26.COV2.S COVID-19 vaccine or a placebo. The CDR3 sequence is CASSQGGTYSGANVLTF. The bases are TGTGCCAGCAGCCAAGGGGGCACTTACTCTGGGGCCAACGTCCTGACTTTC.